These 27 T cell receptor beta chains came from one sample sequenced in a study of cytomegalovirus exposure and HLA in healthy donors (dated by TCRdb to 2016 to 2017). The library came from the immunoSEQ multiplex PCR assay. For the multiplex PCR, a mixture combining 60 forward primers for TCR Vbeta segments and 13 reverse primers for TCR Jbeta segments was used. Held by TCRdb, this immuneACCESS table contains in-frame sequences only and omits some clones. Under half of the omission traces to an unresolved V gene where checked; the cause of the rest is unknown. The sample table shows some 150,000 clones, and 65% to 85% are seen once. The ten largest account for approximately 7% of the sample. Sequencing input: PBMCs. The receptor set was obtained from a young woman in good health and CMV-seropositive.

The V gene is TRBV4-3, the J gene TRBJ1-1; no firm D call. CDR1 LGHNA and CDR2 YSLEER come from the germline V gene. V lost 4 bases, J lost 5 bases, and 20 bases lay in between. The length of the CDR3 is 16 residues. CDR3: CASSLGPRPGETEAFF. The CDR3 DNA reads as TGCGCCAGCAGCCTAGGGCCCCGTCCCGGGGAAACTGAAGCTTTCTTT.

This clone was seen a few times. This chain joins TRBV19 and TRBJ1-2; D is perhaps TRBD1 (6 bases). Germline-derived CDR1 and CDR2 are LNHDA and SQIVND (reference sequence). Between the trimmed V and J ends, which lost 7 bases and 2 bases, there was a span of 17 bases. The CDR3 has 15 amino acids. This CDR3 is CASKASTGLNYGYTF. DNA of the CDR3: TGTGCCAGTAAGGCGAGTACAGGGCTAAACTATGGCTACACCTTC.

The chain uses TRBV6-5 and TRBJ2-7; maybe TRBD2 (5 bases). The V gene's germline CDR1 is MNHEY and CDR2 SVGAGI. CDR3 length: 13 residues. V gave up 0 bases and J gave up 4 bases, with 7 bases separating them. CDR3 sequence reads: CASSYSRGYEQYF. CDR3 DNA sequence: TGTGCCAGCAGTTACTCTCGGGGTTACGAGCAGTACTTC.

V and J are TRBV23-1 and TRBJ1-5; D is unclear. Being an ORF, TRBV23-1 has a function that is uncertain. The CDR3 extends over 16 amino acids. The V end was cut by 1 base, the J end by 4 bases, with 14 bases between. The CDR3 spells CASSQFGSKQNQPQHF. The CDR3 coding sequence is TGCGCCAGCAGTCAATTCGGGAGTAAGCAAAATCAGCCCCAGCATTTT.

The chain is built from TRBV28 and TRBJ1-5; 9 bases match TRBD1. The V gene end was trimmed by 4 bases and the J gene end by 4 bases; junction bases not matched to a gene: 5. The germline gives CDR1 MDHEN, CDR2 SYDVKM. This CDR3 comprises 15 residues. The CDR3 DNA follows: TGTGCCAGCAGTTCGGGACAGGGATTGAATCAGCCCCAGCATTTT. Protein product: CASSSGQGLNQPQHF.

The chain has TRBV28 and TRBJ1-2; 10 bases fit TRBD1. Germline V lookup: CDR1 MDHEN, CDR2 SYDVKM. This CDR3 spans 15 amino acids. The trim removed 5 bases at V and 3 bases at J, leaving 6 bases unmatched. In nucleotides, the CDR3 is TGTGCCAGCAGTCTTGGACAGGGGGTTGACTATGGCTACACCTTC. Encoded protein: CASSLGQGVDYGYTF.

The chain is built from TRBV6-6 and TRBJ1-3; D is uncertain. CDR1 is MNHNY and CDR2 is SVGAGI in the germline V gene (reference sequence). The CDR3 consists of 13 residues. Trimming left V 6 bases short and J 3 bases short, with 9 bases between. CDR3 nucleotides: TGTGCCAGCAGGGACTTGGATGGAAACACCATATATTTT. It encodes CASRDLDGNTIYF.

This clone has just one count. The chain joins TRBV7-9 to TRBJ1-3; no definite D call. V lost 2 bases and J lost 4, with 3 bases in between. This CDR3 contains 12 residues. The germline V gene encodes CDR1 SEHNR and CDR2 FQNEAQ (reference sequence). CDR3: CASSLQGNTIYF. The DNA for the CDR3 is TGTGCCAGCAGCTTACAGGGAAACACCATATATTTT.

The V call is TRBV9, the J call TRBJ2-1; 15 bases align to TRBD2. V shed 4 bases and J 1 base; nucleotides not matched to a gene: 9. This CDR3 is built from 19 residues. The germline gives CDR1 SGDLS, CDR2 YYNGEE. As DNA, the CDR3 is TGTGCCAGCAGCTCCCGGACTAGCGGGGGGGTTAGGTCCTACAATGAGCAGTTCTTC. It codes for CASSSRTSGGVRSYNEQFF.

V is TRBV10-2 and J is TRBJ1-1; D is possibly TRBD1 (6 bases). With 8 bases removed from V and 1 base from J, the gap between germline ends came to 14 bases. The CDR3 runs to 14 residues. The germline V gene has CDR1 WSHSY and CDR2 SAAADI. CDR3: CASENPQGNTEAFF. The CDR3 bases are TGCGCCAGCGAAAACCCACAGGGGAACACTGAAGCTTTCTTT.

V and J are TRBV7-2 and TRBJ1-5; 8 positions agree with TRBD1. Germline loops: CDR1 SGHTA, CDR2 FQGNSA. The CDR3 is made up of 14 amino acids. V lost 5 bases, J lost 6 bases, and 6 bases stayed unmatched. This CDR3 is CASSPRTGGQPQHF. DNA of the CDR3: TGTGCCAGCAGCCCGAGAACAGGGGGTCAGCCCCAGCATTTT. The full variable domain, in which reference TRBV7-2 and TRBJ1-5 provide the parts outside the CDR3, is GAGVSQSPSNKVTEKGKDVELRCDPISGHTALYWYRQSLGQGLEFLIYFQGNSAPDKSGLPSDRFSAERTGGSVSTLTIQRTQQEDSAVYLCASSPRTGGQPQHFGDGTRLSIL.

V and J are TRBV6-1 and TRBJ1-6; D is ambiguous. Germline assignment: CDR1 MNHNS and CDR2 SASEGT. V lost 3 bases, J lost 5 bases, and 14 bases lay in between. The CDR3 contains 16 residues. CDR3 DNA: TGTGCCAGCAGTGAGGAGGGCAGTATCAATAATTCACCCCTCCACTTT. It is translated as CASSEEGSINNSPLHF.

The chain carries TRBV21-1 and TRBJ1-1; the listed D gene, TRBD1, was not tested against the DNA. TRBV21-1 is reported as a pseudogene. This CDR3 region has 15 residues. Here the CDR3 DNA reads TGTGCCAGCAGCAAAGCAGGCCAGGCCCGAACTGAAGCTTTCTTT. Translated, it gives CASSKAGQARTEAFF.

The rearrangement joins TRBV4-3 to TRBJ2-1; TRBD2 matches at 9 bases. The CDR3 covers 18 residues. Looked up from germline, CDR1 is LGHNA and CDR2 is YSLEER. Losses at the gene ends were 0 bases for V and 7 bases for J; bases not matched to a gene: 13. This chain's CDR3 is CASSQDSPVAGGRNEQFF. The CDR3 nucleotides read TGCGCCAGCAGCCAAGATTCACCGGTCGCGGGGGGGCGGAATGAGCAGTTCTTC.

As concerns this clone: Other nucleotide sequences from this sample produce the same CDR3. V gene TRBV28 combines with J gene TRBJ1-6; TRBD1 is a possible D gene (5 bases). V was clipped by 4 bases and J by 8 bases, with 15 bases between them. CDR1 and CDR2 from the germline V gene are MDHEN and SYDVKM. The CDR3 runs to 15 residues. CDR3 DNA sequence: TGTGCCAGCAGTTCCTTGATTTGGGGGGATTCACCCCTCCACTTT. Protein product: CASSSLIWGDSPLHF.

The CDR3 nucleotides read TGTGCCAGCAGCCAAGAGAGACAGCGCCATAACTATGGCTACACCTTC. Its protein product is CASSQERQRHNYGYTF. This chain links TRBV4-2 with TRBJ1-2; D may be TRBD1 (5 bases). V shed 0 bases and J shed 1 base, with 12 bases lying between them. CDR3 length: 16 amino acids. Germline CDR1 is LGHNA and CDR2 is YNFKEQ.

The rearrangement links TRBV2 to TRBJ2-3; 8 bases align to TRBD1. V was clipped by 5 bases and J by 4 bases; unmatched bases: 8. The CDR3 totals 15 residues. Germline-derived CDR1 and CDR2 are SNHLY and FYNNEI. Written as DNA, the CDR3 is TGTGCCAGCAGTTCGCAGGGGGCGTATGCAGATACGCAGTATTTT. Residues: CASSSQGAYADTQYF.

This clone appeared once. The chain uses TRBV25-1 and TRBJ2-1, with D tentatively TRBD2 (6 bases). The length of the CDR3 is 13 residues. Germline CDR1 reads MGHDK; CDR2 reads SYGVNS. Trimming cost V 6 bases and J 4 bases, with 10 bases left between them. Written as DNA, the CDR3 is TGTGCCAGCAGGGGGGGAAGATACAATGAGCAGTTCTTC. Protein: CASRGGRYNEQFF.

The rearrangement joins TRBV25-1 to TRBJ2-7; 9 nucleotides match TRBD1. With V trimmed by 4 bases and J by 5 bases, 9 bases remained unmatched. This CDR3 region has 15 residues. Germline lookup yields CDR1 MGHDK and CDR2 SYGVNS. CDR3 coding DNA: TGTGCCAGCAGTGCTTCCGGGACAGGGAACCACGAGCAGTACTTC. The encoded protein is CASSASGTGNHEQYF.

This chain links TRBV5-1 with TRBJ1-1; 8 bases fit TRBD1. Germline CDR1 is SGHRS and CDR2 is YFSETQ. Trimming removed 4 bases from V and 9 bases from J; junction bases left unmatched: 8. The CDR3 has 13 residues. The CDR3 sequence: CASSDQGAGKAFF. The CDR3, as DNA: TGCGCCAGCAGCGATCAGGGGGCGGGGAAAGCTTTCTTT.

The CDR3 loop reads CASSQDRSAGNEQFF. CDR3 in DNA: TGTGCCAGCAGCCAAGATAGGTCAGCGGGCAATGAGCAGTTCTTC. The gene calls are TRBV4-2 and TRBJ2-1; D may be TRBD2 (6 bases). CDR1 and CDR2 from the germline V gene are LGHNA and YNFKEQ. V lost 0 bases to trimming and J lost 6 bases, with 12 bases between them. The CDR3 has 15 residues.

On this clone: At one end the junction does not follow the germline gene, possibly because of a read error. The chain has TRBV7-8 and TRBJ1-1; TRBD1 is a possible D gene (5 bases). Germline CDR1 SGHVS, CDR2 FQNEAQ. CDR3 length: 14 amino acids. CDR3 residues: CASSPSTENTEAFF. The DNA for the CDR3 is TGCGCCAGCAGCCCATCGACAGAGAACACTGAAGCTTTCTTT. The entire variable domain, with the rest obtained from reference TRBV7-8 and TRBJ1-1, is as follows: GAGVSQSPRYKVAKRGQDVALRCDPISGHVSLFWYQQALGQGPEFLTYFQNEAQLDKSGLPSDRFFAERPEGSVSTLKIQRTQQEDSAVYLCASSPSTENTEAFFGQGTRLTVV.

The J gene is TRBJ2-7, the V gene TRBV4-3; 8 bases fit TRBD1. V trimming: 1 base; J trimming: 4 bases; junction bases outside the gene matches: 6. The CDR3 runs 15 residues. Germline V CDR1 and CDR2: LGHNA, YSLEER. The CDR3 region is CASSQGQGARYEQYF. In DNA form, the CDR3 reads TGCGCCAGCAGCCAAGGCCAGGGGGCTCGGTACGAGCAGTACTTC.

The V gene is TRBV12-5, the J gene TRBJ1-1; 7 bases are a match to TRBD1. V lost 0 bases and J lost 5; bases outside the gene matches: 9. The CDR3 is 16 residues long. The germline CDR1 and CDR2 sequences are LGHNT and FRNRAP. CDR3 amino acids: CASGLVRGRGDTEAFF. CDR3 nucleotide sequence: TGTGCTAGTGGTTTGGTACGAGGCAGGGGGGATACTGAAGCTTTCTTT.

The J gene is TRBJ2-4, the V gene TRBV7-9; 10 nucleotides line up with TRBD1. The CDR3 length is 15 residues. Trimming removed 5 bases from V and 1 base from J; junction bases left unmatched: 2. Germline lookup yields CDR1 SEHNR and CDR2 FQNEAQ (reference sequence). CDR3 bases: TGTGCCAGCAGCGGGGGACAGGGGGCCAAAAACATTCAGTACTTC. Translated, it gives CASSGGQGAKNIQYF.

The chain carries TRBV5-8 and TRBJ2-1; the D gene is possibly TRBD1 (6 bases). This CDR3 region has 15 residues. Trimming pared 0 bases from V and 5 bases from J, leaving 12 bases between. Germline CDR1 SGHTS, CDR2 YDEGEE. This CDR3 is CASSLEGRGHNEQFF. The CDR3 DNA reads as TGTGCCAGCAGCTTGGAGGGCAGGGGCCACAATGAGCAGTTCTTC.

The chain uses TRBV5-1 and TRBJ1-6; 12 bases are a match to TRBD1. There are 16 residues in the CDR3. V dropped 4 bases and J dropped 5; count of bases not matched to a gene: 4. Per germline, CDR1 SGHRS and CDR2 YFSETQ. CDR3 bases: TGCGCCAGCAGCGGGGGGACAGGGGGCAATAATTCACCCCTCCACTTT. This codes for CASSGGTGGNNSPLHF.